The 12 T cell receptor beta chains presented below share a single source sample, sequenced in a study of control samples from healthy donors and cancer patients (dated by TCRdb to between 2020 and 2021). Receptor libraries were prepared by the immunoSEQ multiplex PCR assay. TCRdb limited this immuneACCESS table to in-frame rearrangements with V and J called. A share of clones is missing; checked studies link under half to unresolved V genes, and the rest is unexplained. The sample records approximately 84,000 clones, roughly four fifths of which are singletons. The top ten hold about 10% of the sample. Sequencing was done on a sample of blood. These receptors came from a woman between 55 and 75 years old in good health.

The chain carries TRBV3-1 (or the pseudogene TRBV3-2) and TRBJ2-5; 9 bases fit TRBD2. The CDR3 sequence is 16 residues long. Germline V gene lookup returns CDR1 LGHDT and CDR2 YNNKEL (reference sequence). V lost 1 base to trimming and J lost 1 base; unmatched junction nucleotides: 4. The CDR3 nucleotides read TGTGCCAGCAGCCAAGCCAGCGGGGGGCCCCAAGAGACCCAGTACTTC. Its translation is CASSQASGGPQETQYF.

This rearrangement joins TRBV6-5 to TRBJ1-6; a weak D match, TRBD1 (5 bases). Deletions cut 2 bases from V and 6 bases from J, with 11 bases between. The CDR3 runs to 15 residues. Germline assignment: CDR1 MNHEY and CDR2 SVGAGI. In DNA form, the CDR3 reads TGTGCCAGCAGTTACGACGGGACTCCTAATTCACCCCTCCACTTT. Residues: CASSYDGTPNSPLHF.

CDR3 amino acids: CASSFNLGETQYF. DNA for the CDR3: TGTGCCAGCAGCTTTAACCTGGGGGAGACCCAGTACTTC. The rearrangement links TRBV7-2 to TRBJ2-5; D not certain. The V end was cut by 3 bases, the J end by 5 bases, with 10 bases between. The CDR3 length is 13 residues. Germline V gene data show CDR1 as SGHTA and CDR2 as FQGNSA. Looking up the rest from reference TRBV7-2 and TRBJ2-5 gives the full variable domain: GAGVSQSPSNKVTEKGKDVELRCDPISGHTALYWYRQSLGQGLEFLIYFQGNSAPDKSGLPSDRFSAERTGGSVSTLTIQRTQQEDSAVYLCASSFNLGETQYFGPGTRLLVL.

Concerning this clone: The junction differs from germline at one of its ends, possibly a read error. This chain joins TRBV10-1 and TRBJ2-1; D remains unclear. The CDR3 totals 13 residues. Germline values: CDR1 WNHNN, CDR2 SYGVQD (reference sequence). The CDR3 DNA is TGCGCCAGCAGCGAGTGGTCCTACAATGAGCAGTTCTTC. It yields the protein CASSEWSYNEQFF.

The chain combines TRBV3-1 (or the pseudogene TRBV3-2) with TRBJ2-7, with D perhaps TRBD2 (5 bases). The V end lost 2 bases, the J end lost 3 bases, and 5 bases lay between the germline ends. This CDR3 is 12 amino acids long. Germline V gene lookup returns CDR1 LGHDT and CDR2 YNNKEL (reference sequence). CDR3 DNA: TGTGCCAGCAGCCAACGGGGCTACGAGCAGTACTTC. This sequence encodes CASSQRGYEQYF.

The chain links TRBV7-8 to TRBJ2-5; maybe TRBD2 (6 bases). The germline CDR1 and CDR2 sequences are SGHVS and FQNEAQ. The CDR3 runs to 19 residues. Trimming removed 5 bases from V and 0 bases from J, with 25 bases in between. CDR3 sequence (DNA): TGTGCCAGCAGCCCCCAATCTGCTGGAGGGTTGGGGTACCAAGAGACCCAGTACTTC. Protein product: CASSPQSAGGLGYQETQYF. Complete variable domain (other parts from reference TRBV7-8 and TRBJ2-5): GAGVSQSPRYKVAKRGQDVALRCDPISGHVSLFWYQQALGQGPEFLTYFQNEAQLDKSGLPSDRFFAERPEGSVSTLKIQRTQQEDSAVYLCASSPQSAGGLGYQETQYFGPGTRLLVL.

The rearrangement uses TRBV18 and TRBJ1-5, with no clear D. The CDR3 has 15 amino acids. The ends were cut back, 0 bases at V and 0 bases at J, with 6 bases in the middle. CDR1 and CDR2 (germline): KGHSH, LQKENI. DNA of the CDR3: TGTGCCAGCTCACCACCTCTTTCTAGCAATCAGCCCCAGCATTTT. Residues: CASSPPLSSNQPQHF.

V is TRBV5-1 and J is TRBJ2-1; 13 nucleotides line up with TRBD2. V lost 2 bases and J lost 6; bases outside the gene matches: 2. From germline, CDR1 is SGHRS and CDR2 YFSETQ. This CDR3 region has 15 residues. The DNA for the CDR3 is TGCGCCAGCAGCTTACGACTAGCGGGAGGCAATGAGCAGTTCTTC. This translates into CASSLRLAGGNEQFF. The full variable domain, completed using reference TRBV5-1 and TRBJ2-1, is KAGVTQTPRYLIKTRGQQVTLSCSPISGHRSVSWYQQTPGQGLQFLFEYFSETQRNKGNFPGRFSGRQFSNSRSEMNVSTLELGDSALYLCASSLRLAGGNEQFFGPGTRLTVL.

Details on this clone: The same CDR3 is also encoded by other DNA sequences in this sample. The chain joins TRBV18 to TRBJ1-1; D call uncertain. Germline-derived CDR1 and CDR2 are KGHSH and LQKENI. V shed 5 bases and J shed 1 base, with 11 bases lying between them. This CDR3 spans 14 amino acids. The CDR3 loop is CASSSVSRNTEAFF. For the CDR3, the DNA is TGTGCCAGCTCATCTGTGAGTCGGAACACTGAAGCTTTCTTT. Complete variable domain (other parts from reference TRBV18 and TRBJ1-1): NAGVMQNPRHLVRRRGQEARLRCSPMKGHSHVYWYRQLPEEGLKFMVYLQKENIIDESGMPKERFSAEFPKEGPSILRIQQVVRGDSAAYFCASSSVSRNTEAFFGQGTRLTVV.

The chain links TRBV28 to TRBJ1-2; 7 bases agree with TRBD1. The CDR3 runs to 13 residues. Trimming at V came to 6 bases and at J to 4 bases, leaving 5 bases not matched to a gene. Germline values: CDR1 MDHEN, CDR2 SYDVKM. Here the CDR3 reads CASRRQGGYGYTF. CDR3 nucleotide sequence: TGTGCCAGCAGGAGACAGGGTGGCTATGGCTACACCTTC.

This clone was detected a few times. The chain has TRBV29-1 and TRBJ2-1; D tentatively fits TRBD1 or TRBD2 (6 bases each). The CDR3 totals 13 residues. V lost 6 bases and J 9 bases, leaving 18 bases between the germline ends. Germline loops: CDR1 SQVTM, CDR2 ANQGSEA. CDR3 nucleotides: TGCAGCGTCGGACAGCCCGGGGGAGGTGAGCAGTTCTTC. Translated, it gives CSVGQPGGGEQFF.

The CDR3 loop reads CASSGTPYSNQPQHF. The DNA of the CDR3 is TGTGCCAGTAGTGGGACACCTTATAGCAATCAGCCCCAGCATTTT. The chain is built from TRBV19 and TRBJ1-5; a weak D match, TRBD1 (6 bases). Trimming took off 5 bases at V and 0 bases at J, with 11 bases between the two ends. Germline-derived CDR1 and CDR2 are LNHDA and SQIVND (reference sequence). The CDR3 loop spans 15 amino acids.